The T cell receptor (beta chain) under discussion was sequenced for a study of blood T cell repertoires in COVID-19. At the level of the study: Italy, Spain and the United States were the sources of the convalescent and acute COVID-19 samples.

Germline CDR1 SGHVS, CDR2 FNYEAQ. With 5 bases removed from V and 6 bases from J, the gap between germline ends came to 14 bases. The CDR3 has 13 amino acids. Some clones are missing from TCRdb's copy, which holds only in-frame ones; the method was immunoSEQ multiplex PCR. Here the sample spans a few hundred thousand clones, about 82% being singletons. Sequenced sample: peripheral blood. The TCR comes from a woman between 50 and 59 years old with acute or convalescent COVID-19. V and J are TRBV7-6 and TRBJ2-7; tentative D call: TRBD1 (6 bases). CDR3 sequence (DNA): TGTGCCAGCAGCAATAACAGGGACGGCGAGCAGTACTTC. Its translation: CASSNNRDGEQYF.